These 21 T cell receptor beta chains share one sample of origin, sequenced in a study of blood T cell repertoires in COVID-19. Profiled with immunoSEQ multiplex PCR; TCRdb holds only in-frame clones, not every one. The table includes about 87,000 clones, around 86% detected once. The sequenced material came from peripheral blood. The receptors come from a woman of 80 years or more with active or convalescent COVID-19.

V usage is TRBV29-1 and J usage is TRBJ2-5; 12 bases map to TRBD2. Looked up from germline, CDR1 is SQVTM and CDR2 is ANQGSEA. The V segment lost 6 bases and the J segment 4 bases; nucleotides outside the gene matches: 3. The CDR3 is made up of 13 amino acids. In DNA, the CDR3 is TGCAGCGTCGCGACTAGCGGGGGAGAGACCCAGTACTTC. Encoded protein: CSVATSGGETQYF.

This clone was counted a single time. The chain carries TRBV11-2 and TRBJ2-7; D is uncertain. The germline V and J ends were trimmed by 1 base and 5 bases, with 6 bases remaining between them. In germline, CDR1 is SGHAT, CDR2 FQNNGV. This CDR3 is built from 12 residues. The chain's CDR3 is CASSLGSNEQYF. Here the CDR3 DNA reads TGTGCCAGCAGCTTAGGGTCTAACGAGCAGTACTTC.

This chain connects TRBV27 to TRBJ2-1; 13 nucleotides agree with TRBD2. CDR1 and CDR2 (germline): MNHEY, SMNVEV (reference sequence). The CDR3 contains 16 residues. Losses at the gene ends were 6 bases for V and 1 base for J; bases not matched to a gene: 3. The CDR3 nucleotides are TGTGCCAGCAGAACTAGCGGGAGGGAATCCTACAATGAGCAGTTCTTC. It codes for CASRTSGRESYNEQFF.

In DNA form, the CDR3 reads TGTGCCAGCAGGCAGGGGGCGGATGGCTACACCTTC. It yields the protein CASRQGADGYTF. J is TRBJ1-2 and V is TRBV28; 8 nucleotides align to TRBD1. The length of the CDR3 is 12 residues. The trim removed 6 bases at V and 6 bases at J, leaving 3 bases unmatched. Germline assignment: CDR1 MDHEN and CDR2 SYDVKM.

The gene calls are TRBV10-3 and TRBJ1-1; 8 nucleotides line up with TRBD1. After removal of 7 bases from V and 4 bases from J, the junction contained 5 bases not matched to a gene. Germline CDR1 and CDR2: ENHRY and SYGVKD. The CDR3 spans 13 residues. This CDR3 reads CAIMPTGGTEAFF. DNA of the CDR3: TGTGCCATCATGCCAACAGGGGGCACTGAAGCTTTCTTT.

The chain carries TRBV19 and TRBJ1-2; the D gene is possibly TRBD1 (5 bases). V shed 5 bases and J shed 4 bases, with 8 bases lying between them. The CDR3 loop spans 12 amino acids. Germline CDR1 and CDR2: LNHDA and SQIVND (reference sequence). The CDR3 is CASSPGLYGYTF. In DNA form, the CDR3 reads TGTGCCAGTAGTCCGGGACTCTATGGCTACACCTTC.

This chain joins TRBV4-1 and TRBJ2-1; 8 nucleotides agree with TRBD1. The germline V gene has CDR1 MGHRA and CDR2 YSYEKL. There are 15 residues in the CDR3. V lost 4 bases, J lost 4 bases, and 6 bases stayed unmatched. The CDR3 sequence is CASSRSGTGYNEQFF. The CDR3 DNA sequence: TGCGCCAGCAGCCGGTCCGGGACAGGATACAATGAGCAGTTCTTC.

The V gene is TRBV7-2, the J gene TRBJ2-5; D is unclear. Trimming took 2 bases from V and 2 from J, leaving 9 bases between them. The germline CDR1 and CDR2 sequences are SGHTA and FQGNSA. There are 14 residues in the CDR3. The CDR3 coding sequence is TGTGCCAGCAGCTTAAATGGCAGACAAGAGACCCAGTACTTC. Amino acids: CASSLNGRQETQYF.

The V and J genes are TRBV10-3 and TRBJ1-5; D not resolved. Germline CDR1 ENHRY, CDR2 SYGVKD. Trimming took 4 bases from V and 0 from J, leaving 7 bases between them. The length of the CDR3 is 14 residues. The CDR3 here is CAISGSYSNQPQHF. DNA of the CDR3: TGTGCCATCAGTGGCAGTTATAGCAATCAGCCCCAGCATTTT.

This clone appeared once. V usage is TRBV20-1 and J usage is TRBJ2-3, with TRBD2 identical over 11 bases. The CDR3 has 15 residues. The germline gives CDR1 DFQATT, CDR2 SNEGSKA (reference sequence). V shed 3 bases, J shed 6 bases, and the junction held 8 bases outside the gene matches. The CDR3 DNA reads TGCAGTGCTAGTACGGCGTCTAGCGGGAGGGATACGCAGTATTTT. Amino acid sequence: CSASTASSGRDTQYF.

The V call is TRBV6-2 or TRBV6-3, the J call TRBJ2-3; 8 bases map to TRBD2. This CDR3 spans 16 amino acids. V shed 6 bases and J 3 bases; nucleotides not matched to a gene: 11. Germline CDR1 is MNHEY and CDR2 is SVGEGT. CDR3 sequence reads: CASSHPRGGGTDTQYF. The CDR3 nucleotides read TGTGCCAGCAGCCACCCCCGGGGGGGCGGTACAGATACGCAGTATTTT.

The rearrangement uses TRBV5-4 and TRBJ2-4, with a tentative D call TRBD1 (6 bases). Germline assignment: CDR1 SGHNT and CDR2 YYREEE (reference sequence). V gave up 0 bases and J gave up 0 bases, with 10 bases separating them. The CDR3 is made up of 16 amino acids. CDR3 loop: CASSLGGHLAKNIQYF. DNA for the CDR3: TGTGCCAGCAGCTTGGGGGGACACTTAGCCAAAAACATTCAGTACTTC.

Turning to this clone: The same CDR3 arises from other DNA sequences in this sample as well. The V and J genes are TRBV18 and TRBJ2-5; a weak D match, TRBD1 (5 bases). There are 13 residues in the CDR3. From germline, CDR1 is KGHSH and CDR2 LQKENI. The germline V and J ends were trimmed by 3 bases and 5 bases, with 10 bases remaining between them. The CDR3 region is CASSPGREETQYF. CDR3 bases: TGTGCCAGCTCACCGGGGCGAGAGGAGACCCAGTACTTC.

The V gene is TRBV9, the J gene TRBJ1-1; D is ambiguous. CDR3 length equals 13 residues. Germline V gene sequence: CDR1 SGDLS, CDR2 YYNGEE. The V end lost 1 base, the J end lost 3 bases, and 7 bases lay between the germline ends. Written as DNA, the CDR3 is TGTGCCAGCAGCGTACTCGGGGACACTGAAGCTTTCTTT. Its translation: CASSVLGDTEAFF.

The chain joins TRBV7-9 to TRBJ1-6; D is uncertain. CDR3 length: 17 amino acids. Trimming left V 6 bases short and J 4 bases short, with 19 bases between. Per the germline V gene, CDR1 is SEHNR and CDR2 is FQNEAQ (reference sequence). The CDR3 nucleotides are TGTGCCAGCAGGGACGACCGGGCGGGATTTTATAATTCACCCCTCCACTTT. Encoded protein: CASRDDRAGFYNSPLHF. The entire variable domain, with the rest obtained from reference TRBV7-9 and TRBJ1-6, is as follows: DTGVSQNPRHKITKRGQNVTFRCDPISEHNRLYWYRQTLGQGPEFLTYFQNEAQLEKSRLLSDRFSAERPKGSFSTLEIQRTEQGDSAMYLCASRDDRAGFYNSPLHFGNGTRLTVT.

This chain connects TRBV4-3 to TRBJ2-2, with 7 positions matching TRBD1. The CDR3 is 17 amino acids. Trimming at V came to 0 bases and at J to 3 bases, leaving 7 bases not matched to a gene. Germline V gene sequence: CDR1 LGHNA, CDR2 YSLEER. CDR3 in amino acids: CASSQDSTGAYTGELFF. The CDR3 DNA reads TGCGCCAGCAGCCAAGATAGTACAGGGGCTTACACCGGGGAGCTGTTTTTT.

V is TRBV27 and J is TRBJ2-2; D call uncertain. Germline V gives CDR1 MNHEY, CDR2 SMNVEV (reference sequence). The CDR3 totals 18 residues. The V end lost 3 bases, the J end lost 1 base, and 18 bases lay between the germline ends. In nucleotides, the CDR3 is TGTGCCAGCAGTTTTCCCTCTACGCTTCCATTGAACACCGGGGAGCTGTTTTTT. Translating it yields CASSFPSTLPLNTGELFF.

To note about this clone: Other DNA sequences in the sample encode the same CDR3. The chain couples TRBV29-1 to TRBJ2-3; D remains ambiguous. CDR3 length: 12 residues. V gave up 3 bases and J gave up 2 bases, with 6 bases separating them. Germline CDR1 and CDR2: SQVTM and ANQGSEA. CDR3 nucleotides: TGCAGCGTTGATCCTTCCACAGATACGCAGTATTTT. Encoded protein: CSVDPSTDTQYF.

This CDR3 reads CATSSWRQGARNEQYF. The CDR3 region has the DNA TGTGCCACCTCCTCTTGGAGGCAGGGGGCGCGCAACGAGCAGTACTTC. The chain employs TRBV7-8 and TRBJ2-7, with 8 bases that match TRBD1. V shed 10 bases and J 5 bases; nucleotides not matched to a gene: 19. Germline assignment: CDR1 SGHVS and CDR2 FQNEAQ. CDR3 size: 16 residues.

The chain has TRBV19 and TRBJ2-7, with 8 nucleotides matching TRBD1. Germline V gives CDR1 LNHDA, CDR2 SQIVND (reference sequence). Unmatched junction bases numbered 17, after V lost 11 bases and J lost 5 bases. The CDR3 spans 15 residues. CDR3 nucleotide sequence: TGTGCCTCCCGACGGGAAGGGACAGGCGTCGACGAGCAGTACTTC. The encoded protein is CASRREGTGVDEQYF.

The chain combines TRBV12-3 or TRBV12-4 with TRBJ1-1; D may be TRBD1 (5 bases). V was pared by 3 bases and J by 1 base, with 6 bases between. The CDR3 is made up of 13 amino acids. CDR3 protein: CASSFTGNTEAFF. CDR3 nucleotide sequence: TGTGCCAGCAGTTTCACAGGGAACACTGAAGCTTTCTTT.